One TCR beta chain is described in this entry. This entry is derived from a study of blood T cell repertoires in COVID-19. Whole-study context: Samples came from the United States, Italy and Spain, spanning acute and convalescent COVID-19. T cells, B-cell-depleted T cells, or PBMCs provided the cDNA or gDNA that served as material.

Only in-frame clones appear in the TCRdb table, and some are missing; sequencing was by immunoSEQ multiplex PCR. In the table there are 110,000 to 150,000 clones, 75% to 90% of which are singletons. V dropped 5 bases and J dropped 4; count of bases not matched to a gene: 4. From germline, CDR1 is SNHLY and CDR2 FYNNEI. This CDR3 comprises 15 residues. Sequenced material: peripheral blood. The rearrangement uses TRBV2 and TRBJ2-1, with 11 nucleotides matching TRBD2. The source is a woman in her fifties or sixties with active COVID-19. The CDR3 protein is CASSRTSGPYNEQFF. DNA for the CDR3: TGTGCCAGCAGTAGGACTAGCGGGCCTTACAATGAGCAGTTCTTC.